What follows describes a single T cell receptor beta chain. Antigen unknown. The entry originates in a study of OX40 agonist ivuxolimab in advanced cancers. Overall study context: The dose of intravenous ivuxolimab that patients received every 2 weeks ranged from 0.01 to 10 mg/kg.

Here immunoSEQ multiplex PCR was the method, and the copy in TCRdb shows in-frame clones only, minus some. In the table there are around 65,000 clones, 80% to 95% of which are singletons. This CDR3 has 13 residues. CDR1 is SQVTM, CDR2 ANQGSEA, per germline. The J segment lost 5 bases and the V segment lost 6 bases, leaving 5 bases of the junction unmatched. Study-wide results and caveats: Low normalized T-cell clonal expansion was also seen in some nonresponders. CD4+ and CD8+ blood T cells expanded clonally by week 6 at 0.1 to 3.0 mg/kg.

This clonotype was sampled from an adult with an advanced solid tumor such as melanoma, head and neck, liver or kidney cancer. The chain carries TRBV29-1 and TRBJ1-4; 8 bases agree with TRBD1. Sequences were derived from CD4+ or CD8+ T cells sorted from blood, sampled in a trial of the OX40 agonist ivuxolimab. CDR3 in amino acids: CSVGDRRNEKLFF. CDR3 DNA: TGCAGCGTAGGGGACAGGAGAAATGAAAAACTGTTTTTT.